This T cell receptor (beta chain) was obtained from a study of blood T cell repertoires in COVID-19. Methods used by the authors: Estimation of nucleated cell counts was performed using reference gene primer amplification. Using immunoSEQ multiplex PCR, the repertoire was profiled, and TCRdb retains in-frame clones only, with some absent. V and J calls and clone size come straight from that table; D and trimming were deduced from the DNA. Among 300,000 to 350,000 clones listed, 88% were seen once. The V and J ends lost 0 bases and 7 bases, in that order; junction bases with no gene match: 8. Germline CDR1 reads GTSNPN; CDR2 reads SVGIG (reference sequence). The CDR3 totals 15 residues.

The V and J genes are TRBV30 and TRBJ2-7; 11 positions match TRBD2. The sequence derives from a woman aged 25 to 39 who had been exposed to COVID-19. Sequencing was done on a sample of PBMCs or T cells enriched from blood (not recorded which). CDR3 DNA sequence: TGTGCCTGGAGTGTTGTAGCGGGAGGGCCGGGGGAGCAGTACTTC. It encodes CAWSVVAGGPGEQYF.